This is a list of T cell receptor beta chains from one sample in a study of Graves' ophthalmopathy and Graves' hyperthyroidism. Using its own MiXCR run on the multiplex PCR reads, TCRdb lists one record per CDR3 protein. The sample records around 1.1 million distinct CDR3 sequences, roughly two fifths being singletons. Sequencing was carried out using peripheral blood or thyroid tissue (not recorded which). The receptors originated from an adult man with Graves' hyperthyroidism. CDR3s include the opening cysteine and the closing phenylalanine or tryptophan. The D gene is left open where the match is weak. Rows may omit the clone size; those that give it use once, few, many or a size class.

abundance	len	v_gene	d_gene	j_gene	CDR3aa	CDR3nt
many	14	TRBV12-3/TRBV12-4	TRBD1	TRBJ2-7	CASSRRTGVYEQYF	TGTGCCAGCAGTCGCCGGACAGGAGTCTACGAGCAGTACTTC
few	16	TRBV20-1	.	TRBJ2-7	CSAKELLEALEYEQYF	TGCAGTGCCAAAGAGCTACTAGAGGCCCTAGAGTACGAGCAGTACTTC
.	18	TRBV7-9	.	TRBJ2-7	CASSQDIVGIKFIYEQYF	TGCGCCAGCAGCCAAGACATAGTGGGGATAAAATTTATCTACGAGCAGTACTTC
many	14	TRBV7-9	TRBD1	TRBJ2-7	CASSLGQGQDEQYF	TGTGCCAGCAGCCTAGGACAGGGTCAGGACGAGCAGTACTTC
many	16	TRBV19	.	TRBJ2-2	CASSTGTSANTGELFF	TGTGCCAGTAGTACCGGGACGTCCGCGAACACCGGGGAGCTGTTTTTT
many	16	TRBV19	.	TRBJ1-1	CASSSLGGQMNTEAFF	TGTGCCAGTAGCAGCCTGGGCGGACAGATGAACACTGAAGCTTTCTTT
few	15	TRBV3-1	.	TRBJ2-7	CASSQDHQAGYEQYF	TGTGCCAGCAGCCAAGATCACCAAGCAGGATACGAGCAGTACTTC
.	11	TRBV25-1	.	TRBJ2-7	CASSDRIVRYF	TGTGCCAGCAGTGACAGAATCGTGCGGTACTTC
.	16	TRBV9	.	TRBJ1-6	CASSAGERIGGSPLHF	TGTGCCAGCAGCGCCGGGGAGCGGATCGGGGGTTCACCCCTCCACTTT
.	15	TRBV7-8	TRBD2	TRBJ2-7	CASKLVAGGPHEQYF	TGTGCCAGCAAACTGGTAGCGGGGGGGCCCCACGAGCAGTACTTC
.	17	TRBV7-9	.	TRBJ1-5	CASSRLGRSIRNQPQHF	TGTGCCAGCAGCCGCCTCGGACGGAGTATTCGCAATCAGCCCCAGCATTTT